This record concerns one T cell receptor (beta chain) sequence. Treg sorting used a CD4+CD25+CD127-/low gate. TCRdb analysed the 5' RACE reads with MiXCR anew, one entry per CDR3 protein. Found here are around 50,000 distinct CDR3 sequences, roughly 25% of them singletons; the top ten hold less than 2.5%. This CDR3 spans 17 amino acids. The germline CDR1 and CDR2 sequences are LGHDT and YNNKEL (reference sequence). V was cut by 0 bases and J by 0 bases, with 11 bases left in between. This TCR was sampled from a female donor with breast cancer. The specimen was tumor-infiltrating Tregs sorted from the breast tumor. The J gene is TRBJ2-2, the V gene TRBV3-1; tentatively, D is TRBD1 (5 bases). The CDR3 loop is CASSQDLVTANTGELFF. As DNA, the CDR3 is TGTGCCAGCAGCCAAGATCTGGTGACAGCGAACACCGGGGAGCTGTTTTTT.